This T cell receptor beta chain was sequenced during a study of blood T cells in healthy people across ages. For the second PCR, which ran for about 7 to 11 cycles, a sample-barcoded 5' primer and a J-beta primer mix were used. TCRdb processed the 5' RACE reads anew with MiXCR; each CDR3 protein has one entry. The sample has around 400,000 distinct CDR3 sequences, about 49% seen once; the top ten hold 45% to 65%. Germline loops: CDR1 SEHNR, CDR2 FQNEAQ (reference sequence). CDR3 length equals 14 residues. V shed 1 base and J shed 6 bases, with 11 bases lying between them. The specimen was blood. This sequence originates from a man aged 55 to 69 in good health. The chain carries TRBV7-9 and TRBJ2-3; D is undetermined. The CDR3 DNA follows: TGTGCCAGCAGCTTAGTAATCGGATCGGATACGCAGTATTTT. This sequence encodes CASSLVIGSDTQYF.